A selection of T cell receptor beta chains follows, all from one sample in a study of T cell changes during pregnancy in multiple sclerosis. The protocol was immunoSEQ multiplex PCR, while the TCRdb copy is restricted to in-frame clones and leaves out a portion. The sample lists 75,000 to 90,000 clones, about 90% occurring once. Sequencing used PBMCs, obtained in the first trimester of pregnancy. These receptors came from a female donor in good health, serving as a control in a pregnancy study. Some clones in this sample may be carry-over from other donors' samples. Each CDR3 is given with its conserved first and last residue. D genes are given only for firm matches. Some rows mark clone size as missing; the rest say once, few, many or name a class of expanded clone.

size,V,J,D,DNA,CDR3
NA,TRBV4-2,TRBJ2-1,TRBD2,TGTGCCAGCAGCCAAGATGTGGCGGGGGGATCCTACAATGAGCAGTTCTTC,CASSQDVAGGSYNEQFF
once,TRBV2,TRBJ1-3,TRBD1,TGTGCCAGCAGTGATATTGGAGACAGGGGGCCTGGAAACACCATATATTTT,CASSDIGDRGPGNTIYF
NA,TRBV4-3,TRBJ2-1,TRBD2,TGCGCCAGCAGCCCCGGGAGGGCGTCGGACAATGAGCAGTTCTTC,CASSPGRASDNEQFF
few,TRBV7-9,TRBJ1-1,TRBD1,TGTGCCAGCAGCTCAAGGCGCGGGACAGGGGAACTAGCTTTCTTT,CASSSRRGTGELAFF
NA,TRBV28,TRBJ2-7,NA,TGTGCCACTACAGGGGGGGATGAGGTTTCCAACGAGCAGTACTTC,CATTGGDEVSNEQYF
NA,TRBV7-2,TRBJ2-7,NA,TGTGCCAGCAGCTTAATTTTGAACGGCTACGAGCAGTACTTC,CASSLILNGYEQYF
NA,TRBV2,TRBJ2-7,NA,TGTGCCAGCAGTTTTGTCTCCCACGAGCAGTACTTC,CASSFVSHEQYF
NA,TRBV10-1,TRBJ2-1,NA,TGCGCCAGCAGTGAAGGGGGTAAGCGGGAAAACAATGAGCAGTTCTTC,CASSEGGKRENNEQFF
NA,TRBV28,TRBJ1-1,TRBD1,TGTGCCAGCAGTTGGGGCCGACAGGGGATCACTGAAGCTTTCTTT,CASSWGRQGITEAFF
NA,TRBV29-1,TRBJ1-1,NA,TGCAGCGTTGGGGGAGATACTGAAGCTTTCTTT,CSVGGDTEAFF
once,TRBV7-8,TRBJ2-2,NA,TGTGCCAGCAGCCTCCAGGACAGGAACACCGGGGAGCTGTTTTTT,CASSLQDRNTGELFF
NA,TRBV27,TRBJ2-1,NA,TGTGCCAGCAGTTTGCCGGGACAAGATATCAATGAGCAGTTCTTC,CASSLPGQDINEQFF
few,TRBV20-1,TRBJ2-3,NA,TGCAGTGCTAGACTCGGGAGGCAGTATTTT,CSARLGRQYF
NA,TRBV4-2,TRBJ1-5,NA,TGTGCCAGCAGCGAAGGACAGACCAATCAGCCCCAGCATTTT,CASSEGQTNQPQHF
NA,TRBV19,TRBJ2-6,NA,TGTGCCAGTACCTTGAGTGGGGCCAACGTCCTGACTTTC,CASTLSGANVLTF
NA,TRBV6-1,TRBJ1-4,TRBD1,TGTGCCAGCAGTGGCGGACAGGGACATGAAAAACTGTTTTTT,CASSGGQGHEKLFF
NA,TRBV19,TRBJ2-3,NA,TGTGCCAGTACGAGGACTGGCACAGATACGCAGTATTTT,CASTRTGTDTQYF
NA,TRBV7-3,TRBJ2-2,TRBD1,TGTGCCAGCAGCCCCGGGACAGGGGCTAACACCGGGGAGCTGTTTTTT,CASSPGTGANTGELFF
NA,TRBV5-8,TRBJ2-1,NA,TGTGCCAGCAGCCGGACCCGGGACACCAATGAGCAGTTCTTC,CASSRTRDTNEQFF
NA,TRBV19,TRBJ2-7,TRBD2,TGTGCCAGTAGTCTACTAGCGGGCACCTACGAGCAGTACTTC,CASSLLAGTYEQYF
NA,TRBV6-5,TRBJ2-7,NA,TGTGCCAGCAGCCCCGTGATAGCGGCGACCTACGAGCAGTACTTC,CASSPVIAATYEQYF
NA,TRBV5-4,TRBJ1-6,NA,TGTGCCAGCAGCTTCGAGGGAGGGATTTCACCCCTCCACTTT,CASSFEGGISPLHF
NA,TRBV2,TRBJ1-2,NA,TGTGCCAGCAGTGAAAGGACGGGGGGCTCGTTC,CASSERTGGSF
NA,TRBV7-6,TRBJ2-2,TRBD2,TGTGCCAGCAGCTCCCCTTGGGCGACTAGCACTAACACCGGGGAGCTGTTTTTT,CASSSPWATSTNTGELFF
NA,TRBV28,TRBJ2-7,TRBD2,TGTGCCAGCAAAATCGGGGGGGCACAATCCTACGAGCAGTACTTC,CASKIGGAQSYEQYF
NA,TRBV4-2,TRBJ2-7,TRBD1,TGTGCCAGCAGCCAAGCGGGACAGCTTTACGAGCAGTACTTC,CASSQAGQLYEQYF
NA,TRBV28,TRBJ2-1,TRBD2,TGTGCCAGCAGTTCCCGACTAGCGGGAGGTCCAGTATGGGGGTATGAGCAGTTCTTC,CASSSRLAGGPVWGYEQFF
NA,TRBV7-2,TRBJ2-3,NA,TGTGCCAGCAGCTTAGGAATAGCGGTGCACCGGACGGATACGCAGTATTTT,CASSLGIAVHRTDTQYF
NA,TRBV28,TRBJ1-5,TRBD1,TGTGCCAGCAGTCCCCTGGACAGGGATAGTCAGCCCCAGCATTTT,CASSPLDRDSQPQHF
NA,TRBV5-1,TRBJ2-1,NA,TGCGCCAGCAGCTTGGATCCTAACAATGAGCAGTTCTTC,CASSLDPNNEQFF
NA,TRBV2,TRBJ1-4,TRBD1,TGTGCCAGCAGTGTAGGGGGCCGGGGTAATGAAAAACTGTTTTTT,CASSVGGRGNEKLFF
once,TRBV27,TRBJ2-7,TRBD2,TGTGCCAGCAGTTTTTCGGGGAGGGGAAACTACGAGCAGTACTTC,CASSFSGRGNYEQYF
NA,TRBV28,TRBJ2-7,TRBD2,TGTGCCAGCAGTCCTAGCGGCCCCCCCTACGAGCAGTACTTC,CASSPSGPPYEQYF
NA,TRBV30,TRBJ2-1,NA,TGTGCCTGTTCAAGGTGGGGGCGGGCGAATGAGCAGTTCTTC,CACSRWGRANEQFF
NA,TRBV7-2,TRBJ2-5,NA,TGTGCCAGCAGCTTATGGACGGGGGGCAGGGAGACCCAGTACTTC,CASSLWTGGRETQYF
NA,TRBV6-1,TRBJ1-2,NA,TGTGCCAGCTTCAGACGGGGGGCCCTCGGCTATGGCTACACCTTC,CASFRRGALGYGYTF
NA,TRBV19,TRBJ2-7,TRBD2,TGTGCCAGTAGCCCTCTAGCGGGGGTCTACGAGCAGTACTTC,CASSPLAGVYEQYF
NA,TRBV19,TRBJ2-6,NA,TGTGCCAGTAGTATCTCTGGTGGGCATGGGGCCAACGTCCTGACTTTC,CASSISGGHGANVLTF
NA,TRBV4-3,TRBJ1-5,NA,TGCGCCAGCAGCCAAGATTCTGGGAGGTACAATCAGCCCCAGCATTTT,CASSQDSGRYNQPQHF
NA,TRBV2,TRBJ1-2,NA,TGTGCCAGCAGTAGCAGGGGAGCTAACTATGGCTACACCTTC,CASSSRGANYGYTF
NA,TRBV7-6,TRBJ2-1,TRBD2,TGTGCCAGCAGCTCCGGGGGGTCCTACAATGAGCAGTTCTTC,CASSSGGSYNEQFF
NA,TRBV28,TRBJ1-2,TRBD1,TGTGCCAGCAGTTTAGGAGGACAGGTTTATGGCTACACCTTC,CASSLGGQVYGYTF
NA,TRBV25-1,TRBJ1-1,NA,TGTGCCAGCAGTGCACAGGGGAACACTGAAGCTTTCTTT,CASSAQGNTEAFF
NA,TRBV5-4,TRBJ2-3,NA,TGTGCCAGCAGCTTGGGGCCTACTACCACAGATACGCAGTATTTT,CASSLGPTTTDTQYF
NA,TRBV12-5,TRBJ1-1,NA,TGTGCTAGTGGTTTGAGGGGTAACACTGAAGCTTTCTTT,CASGLRGNTEAFF
NA,TRBV4-3,TRBJ2-3,TRBD1,TGCGCCAGCAGCCAGGGGACAGGGGGAACAGATACGCAGTATTTT,CASSQGTGGTDTQYF
NA,TRBV5-1,TRBJ1-4,TRBD1,TGCGCCAGCAGCTTGCAGCGGACAGGCAGTAATGAAAAACTGTTTTTT,CASSLQRTGSNEKLFF
NA,TRBV25-1,TRBJ2-2,NA,TGTGCCAGCATTGGACACGCGAACACCGGGGAGCTGTTTTTT,CASIGHANTGELFF
NA,TRBV19,TRBJ2-1,NA,TGTGCCAGTAGTGCCCGACAGTCTCCTGAGCAGTTCTTC,CASSARQSPEQFF
NA,TRBV28,TRBJ1-5,NA,TGTGCCAGCAGGTTGACAGATAGCAATCAGCCCCAGCATTTT,CASRLTDSNQPQHF
NA,TRBV4-1,TRBJ2-2,TRBD2,TGCGCCAGCAGCCAGGTGACTAGCGGGAGGAGTACCGGGGAGCTGTTTTTT,CASSQVTSGRSTGELFF
NA,TRBV28,TRBJ1-1,NA,TGTGCCAGCAGCCTAAGACAGGATGAAGCTTTCTTT,CASSLRQDEAFF
NA,TRBV2,TRBJ1-5,TRBD1,TGTGCCAGCAGCAATGACAGGGAAAGCAATCAGCCCCAGCATTTT,CASSNDRESNQPQHF
few,TRBV7-9,TRBJ1-1,NA,TGTGCCAGCAGCTTGGGGGGACCTGAAGCTTTCTTT,CASSLGGPEAFF
NA,TRBV27,TRBJ2-1,TRBD2,TGTGCCAGCAGTCCGACAGTAGCGGGGGGGCCGTACAATGAGCAGTTCTTC,CASSPTVAGGPYNEQFF
NA,TRBV6-1,TRBJ2-7,TRBD2,TGTGCCAGCAGTGAGTCAGCGGGAGAGTCCTACGAGCAGTACTTC,CASSESAGESYEQYF
NA,TRBV6-5,TRBJ1-1,NA,TGTGCCAGCAGTTATTTTACCAGGGGGAACACTGAAGCTTTCTTT,CASSYFTRGNTEAFF